The 12 T cell receptor beta chains below were found in one sample sequenced in a study of monozygotic twins with cystic fibrosis. Clones were sequenced by immunoSEQ multiplex PCR, and TCRdb holds only the in-frame ones, with some missing. The sample records around 20,000 clones, approximately 90% being singletons. Sequenced: blood. These TCRs come from a woman younger than 45 with cystic fibrosis.

The chain is built from TRBV5-1 and TRBJ2-5, with D possibly matching TRBD1 (6 bases). Trimming removed 4 bases from V and 0 bases from J, with 10 bases in between. From germline, CDR1 is SGHRS and CDR2 YFSETQ. This CDR3 is built from 14 residues. The CDR3 DNA is TGCGCCAGCAGCAGTACAGGGTACCAAGAGACCCAGTACTTC. It translates to CASSSTGYQETQYF.

The V and J genes are TRBV19 and TRBJ2-5, with D possibly matching TRBD2 (5 bases). Trimming took 3 bases from V and 0 from J, leaving 14 bases between them. CDR1 and CDR2 (germline): LNHDA, SQIVND (reference sequence). CDR3 length: 16 amino acids. CDR3: CASSIAASLYQETQYF. DNA for the CDR3: TGTGCCAGTAGTATTGCGGCTAGCCTTTACCAAGAGACCCAGTACTTC.

CDR3 sequence: CASSEGQGPDTQYF. In nucleotides, the CDR3 is TGTGCCAGCAGTGAGGGACAGGGCCCAGATACGCAGTATTTT. The J gene is TRBJ2-3, the V gene TRBV25-1; 9 positions agree with TRBD1. Germline CDR1 MGHDK, CDR2 SYGVNS. V shed 3 bases, J shed 4 bases, and the junction held 2 bases outside the gene matches. The CDR3 extends over 14 amino acids.

The chain recombines TRBV7-9 with TRBJ2-1, with 13 bases matching TRBD2. This CDR3 region has 15 residues. V was pared by 5 bases and J by 4 bases, with 2 bases of the junction left unmatched. Germline CDR1 and CDR2: SEHNR and FQNEAQ (reference sequence). CDR3 coding DNA: TGTGCCAGCAGCCGACTAGCGGGGGGTTACAATGAGCAGTTCTTC. Protein sequence: CASSRLAGGYNEQFF.

The chain carries TRBV7-2 and TRBJ2-5, with a tentative D call TRBD2 (6 bases). Trimming took 3 bases from V and 5 from J, leaving 16 bases between them. The CDR3 covers 15 residues. Germline V gene sequence: CDR1 SGHTA, CDR2 FQGNSA. The CDR3 region is CASSLGAGPGETQYF. The CDR3 DNA reads as TGTGCCAGCAGCTTGGGAGCGGGCCCAGGGGAGACCCAGTACTTC.

The rearrangement links TRBV19 to TRBJ1-1; D remains ambiguous. V was trimmed by 5 bases and J by 4 bases, leaving 5 bases between them. Germline V gene lookup returns CDR1 LNHDA and CDR2 SQIVND (reference sequence). The CDR3 spans 11 residues. This CDR3 is CASSFSTEAFF. The CDR3 bases are TGTGCCAGTAGTTTTTCCACTGAAGCTTTCTTT.

The chain combines TRBV18 with TRBJ2-1; D is unclear. CDR3 length: 14 amino acids. Germline CDR1 KGHSH, CDR2 LQKENI. The germline V and J ends were trimmed by 3 bases and 4 bases, with 10 bases remaining between them. The CDR3: CASSPIDGYNEQFF. The DNA of the CDR3 is TGTGCCAGCTCACCTATTGACGGTTACAATGAGCAGTTCTTC.

The rearrangement links TRBV5-1 to TRBJ1-2; 7 nucleotides match TRBD1. The V segment lost 6 bases and the J segment 3 bases; nucleotides outside the gene matches: 5. The CDR3 is 13 residues long. CDR1 is SGHRS and CDR2 is YFSETQ in the germline V gene. For the CDR3, the DNA is TGCGCCAGCACTGGGACAGTAGACTATGGCTACACCTTC. The encoded protein is CASTGTVDYGYTF.

The chain joins TRBV18 to TRBJ2-1; possibly TRBD1 or TRBD2 for D (5 bases each). Trimming pared 3 bases from V and 6 bases from J, leaving 15 bases between. Germline V gene sequence: CDR1 KGHSH, CDR2 LQKENI. The length of the CDR3 is 15 residues. CDR3 protein: CASSPTGTIPNEQFF. The CDR3 DNA reads TGTGCCAGCTCACCTACTGGGACCATTCCCAATGAGCAGTTCTTC.

As concerns this clone: The limits of the CDR3 on the DNA are not certain, so only TCRdb's listed CDR3 is given. The rearrangement joins TRBV6-1 to TRBJ1-2; the listed D gene, TRBD1, was not tested against the DNA. The CDR3 sequence runs 14 residues, both termini included. Germline assignment: CDR1 MNHNS and CDR2 SASEGT. The CDR3 loop is CASILGQGWMGYTF.

The V and J genes are TRBV5-4 and TRBJ1-5; no firm D call. The CDR3 has 17 residues. V shed 2 bases and J shed 5 bases, with 20 bases lying between them. Germline CDR1 reads SGHNT; CDR2 reads YYREEE (reference sequence). Written as DNA, the CDR3 is TGTGCCAGCAGCTTCCCGATCCGACTGGCCGAGGATCAGCCCCAGCATTTT. Protein product: CASSFPIRLAEDQPQHF.

The rearrangement links TRBV4-1 to TRBJ2-4, with 8 bases aligning to TRBD1. The CDR3 runs to 15 residues. V trimming: 2 bases; J trimming: 6 bases; junction bases outside the gene matches: 6. Germline CDR1 MGHRA, CDR2 YSYEKL. Here the CDR3 reads CASSQPGQGGNIQYF. The CDR3 bases are TGCGCCAGCAGCCAACCAGGACAGGGTGGAAACATTCAGTACTTC.